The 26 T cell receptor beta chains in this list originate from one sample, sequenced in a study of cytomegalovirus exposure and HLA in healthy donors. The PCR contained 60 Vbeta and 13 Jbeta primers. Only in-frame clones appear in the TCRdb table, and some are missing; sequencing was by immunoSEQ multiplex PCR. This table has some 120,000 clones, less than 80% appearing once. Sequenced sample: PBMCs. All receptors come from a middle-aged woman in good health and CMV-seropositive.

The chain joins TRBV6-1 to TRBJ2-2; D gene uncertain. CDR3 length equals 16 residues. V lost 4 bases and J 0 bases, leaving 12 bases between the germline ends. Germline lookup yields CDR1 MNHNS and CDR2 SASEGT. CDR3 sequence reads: CASSVTHTANTGELFF. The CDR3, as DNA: TGTGCCAGCAGTGTTACCCACACAGCGAACACCGGGGAGCTGTTTTTT.

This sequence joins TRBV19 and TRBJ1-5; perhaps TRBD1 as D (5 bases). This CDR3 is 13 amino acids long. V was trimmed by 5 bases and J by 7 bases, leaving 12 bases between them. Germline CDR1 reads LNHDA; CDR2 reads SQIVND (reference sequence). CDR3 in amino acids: CASSWGEMQPQHF. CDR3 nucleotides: TGTGCCAGTAGTTGGGGGGAAATGCAGCCCCAGCATTTT.

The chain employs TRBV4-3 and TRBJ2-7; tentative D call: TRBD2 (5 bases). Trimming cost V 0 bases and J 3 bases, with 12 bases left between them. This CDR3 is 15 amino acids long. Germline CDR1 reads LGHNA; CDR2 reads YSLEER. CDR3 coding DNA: TGCGCCAGCAGCCAAGATGCTAGCACTAGCTACGAGCAGTACTTC. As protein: CASSQDASTSYEQYF.

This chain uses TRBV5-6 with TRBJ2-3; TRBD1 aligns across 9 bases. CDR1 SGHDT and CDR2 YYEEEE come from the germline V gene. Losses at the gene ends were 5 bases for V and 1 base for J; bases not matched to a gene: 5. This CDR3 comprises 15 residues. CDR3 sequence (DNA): TGTGCCAGCAGGTACCGGGACAGGGGCACAGATACGCAGTATTTT. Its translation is CASRYRDRGTDTQYF. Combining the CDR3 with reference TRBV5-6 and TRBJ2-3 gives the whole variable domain DAGVTQSPTHLIKTRGQQVTLRCSPKSGHDTVSWYQQALGQGPQFIFQYYEEEERQRGNFPDRFSGHQFPNYSSELNVNALLLGDSALYLCASRYRDRGTDTQYFGPGTRLTVL.

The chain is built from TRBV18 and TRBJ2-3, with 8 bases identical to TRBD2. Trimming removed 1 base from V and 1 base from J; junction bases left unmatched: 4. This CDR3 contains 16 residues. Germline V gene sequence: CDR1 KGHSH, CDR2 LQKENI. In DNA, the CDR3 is TGTGCCAGCTCACCACGGGCGGGAGGTCGCACAGATACGCAGTATTTT. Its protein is CASSPRAGGRTDTQYF. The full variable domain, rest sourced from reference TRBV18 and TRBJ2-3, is NAGVMQNPRHLVRRRGQEARLRCSPMKGHSHVYWYRQLPEEGLKFMVYLQKENIIDESGMPKERFSAEFPKEGPSILRIQQVVRGDSAAYFCASSPRAGGRTDTQYFGPGTRLTVL.

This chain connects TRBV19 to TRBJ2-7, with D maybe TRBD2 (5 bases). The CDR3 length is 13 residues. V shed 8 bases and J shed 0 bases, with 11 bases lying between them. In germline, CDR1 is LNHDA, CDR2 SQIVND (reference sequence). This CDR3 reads CASGETASYEQYF. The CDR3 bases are TGTGCCAGTGGGGAGACGGCCTCCTACGAGCAGTACTTC.

The DNA of the CDR3 is TGCGCCAGCAGCTTGGTAGGAGACTACAATGAGCAGTTCTTC. As protein: CASSLVGDYNEQFF. This chain connects TRBV5-1 to TRBJ2-1; no firm D call. This CDR3 region has 14 residues. Trimming took off 0 bases at V and 3 bases at J, with 7 bases between the two ends. Germline loops: CDR1 SGHRS, CDR2 YFSETQ.

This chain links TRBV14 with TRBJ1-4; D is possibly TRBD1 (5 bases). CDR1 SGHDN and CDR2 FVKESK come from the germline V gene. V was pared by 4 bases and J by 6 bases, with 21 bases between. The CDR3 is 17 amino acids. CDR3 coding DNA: TGTGCCAGCAGCCCCATAACCCAGGGATTGATCGATGAAAAACTGTTTTTT. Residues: CASSPITQGLIDEKLFF.

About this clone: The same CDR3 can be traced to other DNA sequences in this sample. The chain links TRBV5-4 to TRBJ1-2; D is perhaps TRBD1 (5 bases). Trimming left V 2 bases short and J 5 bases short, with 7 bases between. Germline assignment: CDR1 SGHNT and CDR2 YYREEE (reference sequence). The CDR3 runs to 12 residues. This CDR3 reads CASSLDSYGYTF. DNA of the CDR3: TGTGCCAGCAGCTTAGACAGTTATGGCTACACCTTC.

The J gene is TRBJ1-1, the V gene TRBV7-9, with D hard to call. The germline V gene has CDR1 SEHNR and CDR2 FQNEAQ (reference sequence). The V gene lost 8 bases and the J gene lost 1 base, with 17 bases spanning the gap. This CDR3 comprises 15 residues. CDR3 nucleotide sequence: TGTGCCAGCGGAGCTACCGAACGGAAGAACACTGAAGCTTTCTTT. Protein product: CASGATERKNTEAFF.

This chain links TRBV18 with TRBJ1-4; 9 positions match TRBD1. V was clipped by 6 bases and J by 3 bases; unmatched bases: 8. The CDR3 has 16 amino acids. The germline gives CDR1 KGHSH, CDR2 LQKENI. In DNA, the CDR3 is TGTGCCAGCTCGCCTACAGGGGGCGAAGCTAATGAAAAACTGTTTTTT. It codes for CASSPTGGEANEKLFF.

The CDR3 loop is CASSYSTGGTEAFF. DNA for the CDR3: TGTGCCAGCAGTTACTCGACGGGAGGCACTGAAGCTTTCTTT. The chain combines TRBV6-5 with TRBJ1-1; D unclear. Per the germline V gene, CDR1 is MNHEY and CDR2 is SVGAGI. The CDR3 extends over 14 amino acids. The ends were cut back, 0 bases at V and 4 bases at J, with 9 bases in the middle.

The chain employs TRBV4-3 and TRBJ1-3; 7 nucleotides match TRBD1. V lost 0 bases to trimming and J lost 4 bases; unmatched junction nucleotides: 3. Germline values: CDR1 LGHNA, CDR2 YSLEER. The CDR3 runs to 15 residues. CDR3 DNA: TGCGCCAGCAGCCAAGATCCGGACAGGGGAAACACCATATATTTT. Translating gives CASSQDPDRGNTIYF.

CDR3 amino acids: CASTILAGGQETQYF. The CDR3 DNA reads TGTGCCAGCACCATACTAGCGGGAGGGCAGGAGACCCAGTACTTC. The V gene is TRBV6-5, the J gene TRBJ2-5; 13 positions agree with TRBD2. V trimming: 7 bases; J trimming: 5 bases; junction bases outside the gene matches: 7. The V gene's germline CDR1 is MNHEY and CDR2 SVGAGI. This CDR3 has 15 amino acids.

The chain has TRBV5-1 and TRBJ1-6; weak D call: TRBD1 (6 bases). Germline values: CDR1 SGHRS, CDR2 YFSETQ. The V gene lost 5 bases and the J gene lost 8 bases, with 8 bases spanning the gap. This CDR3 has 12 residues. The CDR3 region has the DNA TGCGCCAGCAGGTCAGGGGATTCACCCCTCCACTTT. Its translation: CASRSGDSPLHF.

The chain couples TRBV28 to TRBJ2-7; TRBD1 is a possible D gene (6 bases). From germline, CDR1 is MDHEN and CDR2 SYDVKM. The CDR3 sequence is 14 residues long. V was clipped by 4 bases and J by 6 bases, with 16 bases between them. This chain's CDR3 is CASSSPGPTGEQYF. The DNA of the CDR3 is TGTGCCAGCAGTTCCCCGGGACCGACAGGCGAGCAGTACTTC.

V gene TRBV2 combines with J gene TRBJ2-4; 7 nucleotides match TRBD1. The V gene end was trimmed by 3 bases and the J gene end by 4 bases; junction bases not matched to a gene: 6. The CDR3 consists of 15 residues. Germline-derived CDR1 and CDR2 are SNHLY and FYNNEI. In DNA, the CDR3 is TGTGCCAGCAGTGACCGCCGGGACAGAAAAAACATTCAGTACTTC. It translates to CASSDRRDRKNIQYF.

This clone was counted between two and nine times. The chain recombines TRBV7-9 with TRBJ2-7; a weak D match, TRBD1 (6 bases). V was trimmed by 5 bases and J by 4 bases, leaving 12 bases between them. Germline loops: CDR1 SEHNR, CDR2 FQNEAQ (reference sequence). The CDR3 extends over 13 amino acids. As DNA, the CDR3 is TGTGCCAGCAGCATGGGACACCTTTACGAGCAGTACTTC. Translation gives CASSMGHLYEQYF.

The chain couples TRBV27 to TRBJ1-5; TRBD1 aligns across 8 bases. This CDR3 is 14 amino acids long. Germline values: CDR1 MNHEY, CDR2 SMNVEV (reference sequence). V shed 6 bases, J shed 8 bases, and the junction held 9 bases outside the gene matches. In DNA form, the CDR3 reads TGTGCCAGCAGGAAGCAGGGGGCGATGGAGCCCCAGCATTTT. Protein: CASRKQGAMEPQHF.

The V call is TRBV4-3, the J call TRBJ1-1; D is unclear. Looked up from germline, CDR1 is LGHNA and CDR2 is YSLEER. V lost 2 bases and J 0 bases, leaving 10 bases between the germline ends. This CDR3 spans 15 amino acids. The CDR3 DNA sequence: TGCGCCAGCAGCCAATTTTCGTCAGTGAACACTGAAGCTTTCTTT. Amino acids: CASSQFSSVNTEAFF.

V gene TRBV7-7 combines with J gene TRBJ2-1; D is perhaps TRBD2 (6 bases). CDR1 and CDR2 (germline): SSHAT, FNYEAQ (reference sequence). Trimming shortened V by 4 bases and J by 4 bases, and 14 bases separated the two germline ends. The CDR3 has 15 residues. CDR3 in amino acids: CASSSVRGQYNEQFF. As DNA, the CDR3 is TGTGCCAGCAGCTCCGTGCGGGGCCAATACAATGAGCAGTTCTTC.

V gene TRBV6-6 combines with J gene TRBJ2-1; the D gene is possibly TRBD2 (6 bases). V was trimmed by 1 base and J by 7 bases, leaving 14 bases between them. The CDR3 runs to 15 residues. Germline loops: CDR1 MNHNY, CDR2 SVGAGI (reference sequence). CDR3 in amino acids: CASSYFATSLNEQFF. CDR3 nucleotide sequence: TGTGCCAGCAGTTACTTCGCGACTAGTCTGAATGAGCAGTTCTTC.

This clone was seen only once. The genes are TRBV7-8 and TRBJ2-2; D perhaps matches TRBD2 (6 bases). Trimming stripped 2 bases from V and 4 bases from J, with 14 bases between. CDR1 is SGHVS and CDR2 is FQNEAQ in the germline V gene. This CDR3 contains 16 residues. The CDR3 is CASSLSYGSGTGELFF. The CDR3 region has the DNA TGTGCCAGCAGCTTATCTTACGGGAGCGGCACCGGGGAGCTGTTTTTT.

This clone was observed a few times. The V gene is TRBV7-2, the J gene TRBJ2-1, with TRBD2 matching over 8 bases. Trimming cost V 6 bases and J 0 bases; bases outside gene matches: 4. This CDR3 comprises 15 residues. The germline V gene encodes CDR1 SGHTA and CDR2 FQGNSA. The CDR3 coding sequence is TGTGCCAGCAGGATAAGCGGGAGCTCCTACAATGAGCAGTTCTTC. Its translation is CASRISGSSYNEQFF.

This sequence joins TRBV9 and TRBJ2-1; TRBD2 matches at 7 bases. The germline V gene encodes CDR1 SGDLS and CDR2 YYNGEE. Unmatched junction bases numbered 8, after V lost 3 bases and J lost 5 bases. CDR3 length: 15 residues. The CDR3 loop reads CASSESSGLNNEQFF. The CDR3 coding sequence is TGTGCCAGCAGCGAGTCTAGCGGACTAAACAATGAGCAGTTCTTC.

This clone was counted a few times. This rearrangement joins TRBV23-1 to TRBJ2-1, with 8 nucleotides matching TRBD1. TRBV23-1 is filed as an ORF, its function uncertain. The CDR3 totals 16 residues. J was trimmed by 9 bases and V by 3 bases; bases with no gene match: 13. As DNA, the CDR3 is TGCGCCAGCAGTCATCCTCGGGACAGGTGGATAGGTGAGCAGTTCTTC. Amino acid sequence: CASSHPRDRWIGEQFF.